Below, one TCR beta chain is given with its context. Its antigen remains unknown. This sample stems from a study of long-term antiretroviral therapy in people with HIV. Samples were assayed with immunoSEQ v3.0 at survey level. Assay: immunoSEQ multiplex PCR; the TCRdb copy retains only in-frame clones and omits some. The sample consists of approximately 26,000 clones, around 83% of them appearing once. Whole-study findings and limits: Increased diversity was seen after ART, yet it remained lower than in transplant donor controls. Information pertaining to ART adherence, viral resistance or therapeutic modifications was not obtained.

The CDR3 is 13 amino acids. Germline lookup yields CDR1 SEHNR and CDR2 FQNEAQ (reference sequence). With 5 bases removed from V and 3 bases from J, the gap between germline ends came to 10 bases. The clonotype originates from a man between 45 and 60 years old with HIV. J is TRBJ1-1 and V is TRBV7-9; D is possibly TRBD1 (5 bases). Sequencing was performed on unsorted PBMCs, taken 2.9 years after starting antiretroviral therapy. CDR3 loop: CASSGGEYTEAFF. In DNA form, the CDR3 reads TGTGCCAGCAGCGGGGGAGAGTACACTGAAGCTTTCTTT.